The TCR beta chain described here comes from a study of T cell repertoires in cytomegalovirus infection. TCRdb analysed the reads with MiXCR anew, one entry per CDR3 protein. The sample holds approximately 180,000 distinct CDR3 sequences; approximately 19% are singletons and the top ten take around 2.7%. Trimming took off 7 bases at V and 3 bases at J, with 16 bases between the two ends. This CDR3 has 15 amino acids. Germline CDR1 reads MNHEY; CDR2 reads SVGEGT. The chain combines TRBV6-2 or TRBV6-3 with TRBJ1-5; no firm D call. The material sequenced was PBMCs. This receptor was obtained from a human donor in good health (CMV status not recorded). Some clones in this sample may be carry-over from other donors' samples. The CDR3 DNA sequence: TGTGCCAGCAAGAGAACGCGGGAGTCCAATCAGCCCCAGCATTTT. This translates into CASKRTRESNQPQHF.